This TCR beta chain was profiled in a study of identifying expanded T cells in peripheral blood. During the collection period, no donor immune events like infections were recorded. The study's findings and limits: Differentially abundant clones: 0.95 to 1.5 between replicates, about 17 at about two weeks, 19 to 20 at four. Variance in clone template counts between approximately 2-week samples significantly increased with total template count across all healthy donors.

In this sample, this clone turned up once. Its matching antigen is unknown. The assay was immunoSEQ multiplex PCR, and TCRdb's table has in-frame clones only and misses some. There are 90,000 to 95,000 clones in the sample; 70% to 90% occur only once, and approximately 5.4% lies in the top ten. The J segment lost 1 base and the V segment lost 3 bases, leaving 10 bases of the junction unmatched. The CDR3 length is 16 residues. The germline gives CDR1 SGHRS, CDR2 YFSETQ. Sequenced material: blood. The receptor was isolated from a person between 18 and 75 years old in good health. The rearrangement uses TRBV5-1 and TRBJ2-7, with 7 positions matching TRBD1. CDR3 in amino acids: CASSSSQTGMSYEQYF. CDR3 nucleotides: TGCGCCAGCAGCTCCTCCCAGACAGGGATGTCCTACGAGCAGTACTTC.